The 12 T cell receptor beta chains below come from one sample, sequenced in a study of blood T cell repertoires in COVID-19. Repertoires were generated with immunoSEQ multiplex PCR, while TCRdb's copy carries only in-frame clones and drops some. The table shows about 80,000 clones, with about 85% occurring only once. Sequences were obtained from peripheral blood. The receptors come from a human donor in a cohort sampled during active COVID-19.

The chain has TRBV7-2 and TRBJ2-5; 7 bases map to TRBD1. The germline V gene encodes CDR1 SGHTA and CDR2 FQGNSA. Germline trimming cut 4 bases from V and 3 bases from J; bases unmatched to any gene: 8. This CDR3 comprises 15 residues. This CDR3 is CASSSPGQSKETQYF. CDR3 DNA: TGTGCCAGCAGCTCTCCGGGACAGTCCAAAGAGACCCAGTACTTC.

This chain uses TRBV5-1 with TRBJ2-5; 12 nucleotides agree with TRBD2. The germline V gene has CDR1 SGHRS and CDR2 YFSETQ. V gave up 5 bases and J gave up 5 bases; unmatched junction bases: 1. This CDR3 has 13 residues. The CDR3 protein is CASSTSGRETQYF. As DNA, the CDR3 is TGCGCCAGCAGTACTAGCGGGAGGGAGACCCAGTACTTC.

V usage is TRBV19 and J usage is TRBJ2-1, with TRBD1 matching 9 bases. The CDR3 totals 13 residues. Per the germline V gene, CDR1 is LNHDA and CDR2 is SQIVND (reference sequence). Trimming took 7 bases from V and 6 from J; bases not matched to a gene: 4. For the CDR3, the DNA is TGTGCCAGTACCCCGGACAGGGGCAATGAGCAGTTCTTC. Its protein is CASTPDRGNEQFF. Filled out from reference TRBV19 and TRBJ2-1, the complete variable domain reads DGGITQSPKYLFRKEGQNVTLSCEQNLNHDAMYWYRQDPGQGLRLIYYSQIVNDFQKGDIAEGYSVSREKKESFPLTVTSAQKNPTAFYLCASTPDRGNEQFFGPGTRLTVL.

The chain carries TRBV6-5 and TRBJ2-5, with TRBD2 identical over 10 bases. J lost 12 bases, V lost 7 bases, and 17 bases had no gene match. This CDR3 spans 15 amino acids. Germline V gene lookup returns CDR1 MNHEY and CDR2 SVGAGI. The CDR3 DNA reads TGTGCCAGCACACCCCCGGCGCCTAGCGGGGGCCCCAAGTACTTC. Encoded protein: CASTPPAPSGGPKYF.

This clone was counted only a few times. The gene calls are TRBV5-6 and TRBJ2-1; TRBD2 matches at 12 bases. Germline values: CDR1 SGHDT, CDR2 YYEEEE. The CDR3 totals 16 residues. With 4 bases clipped from V and 5 bases from J, the junction kept 7 bases outside the gene matches. The CDR3 nucleotides are TGTGCCAGCAGCGAAAGGGGACTAGCGGGCAACAATGAGCAGTTCTTC. Protein sequence: CASSERGLAGNNEQFF.

This rearrangement joins TRBV9 to TRBJ1-3; D gene uncertain. V was pared by 7 bases and J by 1 base, with 9 bases between. The CDR3 covers 13 residues. Germline V gene lookup returns CDR1 SGDLS and CDR2 YYNGEE. The CDR3 is CASDRESGNTIYF. The CDR3 region has the DNA TGTGCCAGCGATCGAGAATCTGGAAACACCATATATTTT.

The chain joins TRBV5-4 to TRBJ2-5; the D gene is possibly TRBD1 (6 bases). Germline V gene data show CDR1 as SGHNT and CDR2 as YYREEE (reference sequence). The CDR3 is made up of 14 amino acids. V lost 5 bases to trimming and J lost 5 bases, with 16 bases between them. Written as DNA, the CDR3 is TGTGCCAGCAGGGGGGCAACTGGTTTGGAGACCCAGTACTTC. It yields the protein CASRGATGLETQYF.

The J gene is TRBJ2-1, the V gene TRBV4-2; TRBD2 agrees at 8 bases. There are 15 residues in the CDR3. The V gene's germline CDR1 is LGHNA and CDR2 YNFKEQ. Trimming took 0 bases from V and 7 from J; bases not matched to a gene: 5. CDR3 in amino acids: CASSQDEGLENEQFF. CDR3 sequence (DNA): TGTGCCAGCAGCCAAGATGAGGGACTAGAGAATGAGCAGTTCTTC.

V usage is TRBV2 and J usage is TRBJ2-5; tentative D call: TRBD2 (6 bases). This CDR3 has 16 amino acids. Trimming removed 4 bases at V and 4 bases at J, with 19 bases between. The germline gives CDR1 SNHLY, CDR2 FYNNEI. Here the CDR3 reads CASSGVLGGSGETQYF. For the CDR3, the DNA is TGTGCCAGCAGTGGGGTCCTCGGGGGATCGGGAGAGACCCAGTACTTC.

This chain connects TRBV19 to TRBJ2-1; TRBD2 agrees at 8 bases. The ends lost 5 bases at V and 8 bases at J; junction bases unmatched: 11. The CDR3 length is 15 residues. Germline assignment: CDR1 LNHDA and CDR2 SQIVND (reference sequence). CDR3 in amino acids: CASSSGTSLTDEQFF. The CDR3 DNA is TGTGCCAGTAGTTCCGGGACTAGTCTCACGGATGAGCAGTTCTTC.

The chain combines TRBV27 with TRBJ1-4, with TRBD1 matching over 7 bases. CDR1 and CDR2 from the germline V gene are MNHEY and SMNVEV (reference sequence). The junction had 7 bases not matched to a gene; V was cut back by 8 bases and J by 4 bases. This CDR3 region has 14 residues. The CDR3 sequence: CASGPGQSNEKLFF. The CDR3 region has the DNA TGTGCCAGCGGCCCGGGACAGAGTAATGAAAAACTGTTTTTT.

This clone turned up a few times. The chain carries TRBV9 and TRBJ2-1; 7 positions match TRBD2. V dropped 3 bases and J dropped 7; count of bases not matched to a gene: 4. Germline values: CDR1 SGDLS, CDR2 YYNGEE. The CDR3 contains 13 residues. CDR3 residues: CASSAGLPNEQFF. DNA of the CDR3: TGTGCCAGCAGCGCGGGACTACCAAATGAGCAGTTCTTC.